The 18 T cell receptor beta chains in this list originate from one sample, sequenced in a study of lymphopenia after photon versus proton radiotherapy. TCRdb keeps only in-frame clones here, not all; method: immunoSEQ multiplex PCR. This sample has around 160,000 clones; less than 90% occur once, and the top ten carry less than 6%. The material was peripheral blood, obtained from a patient treated with photon-based radiotherapy. These receptors were obtained from a man over 45 with gastric cancer.

The CDR3 nucleotides read TGTGCCAGCAACGTAAGGGGGAAAAACTATGGCTACACCTTC. This sequence encodes CASNVRGKNYGYTF. J is TRBJ1-2 and V is TRBV2, with D possibly matching TRBD1 (6 bases). V gave up 7 bases and J gave up 2 bases, with 14 bases separating them. CDR1 is SNHLY and CDR2 is FYNNEI in the germline V gene. CDR3 length equals 14 residues.

This clone was seen just once. V is TRBV6-1 and J is TRBJ2-7; D is perhaps TRBD2 (5 bases). Trimming left V 6 bases short and J 0 bases short, with 9 bases between. The CDR3 extends over 13 amino acids. The germline gives CDR1 MNHNS, CDR2 SASEGT. CDR3 protein: CASRAVLSYEQYF. In nucleotides, the CDR3 is TGTGCCAGCAGAGCGGTCCTCTCCTACGAGCAGTACTTC.

Worth noting for this clone: Additional DNA sequences in this sample encode the identical CDR3. The chain joins TRBV5-1 to TRBJ2-3, with 8 positions matching TRBD1. The J segment lost 4 bases and the V segment lost 0 bases, leaving 1 base of the junction unmatched. CDR1 is SGHRS, CDR2 YFSETQ, per germline. The CDR3 sequence is 14 residues long. CDR3 sequence: CASSLAGGADTQYF. In nucleotides, the CDR3 is TGCGCCAGCAGCTTGGCAGGGGGCGCAGATACGCAGTATTTT.

The chain uses TRBV7-8 and TRBJ2-2; D perhaps matches TRBD2 (5 bases). The CDR3 has 13 residues. Germline V lookup: CDR1 SGHVS, CDR2 FQNEAQ. Trimming stripped 4 bases from V and 9 bases from J, with 12 bases between. The CDR3, as DNA: TGTGCCAGCAGCTCCCGGACTCGACGGGAGCTGTTTTTT. Its translation is CASSSRTRRELFF.

The V gene is TRBV27, the J gene TRBJ2-7, with 8 nucleotides matching TRBD2. Per the germline V gene, CDR1 is MNHEY and CDR2 is SMNVEV (reference sequence). The CDR3 is 16 residues long. V lost 0 bases to trimming and J lost 3 bases; unmatched junction nucleotides: 7. For the CDR3, the DNA is TGTGCCAGCAGTTTATCCCCCCGGCGGGGGGACTACGAGCAGTACTTC. Translated, it gives CASSLSPRRGDYEQYF.

This sequence joins TRBV7-9 and TRBJ2-1; D not resolved. The CDR3 spans 13 residues. The V end lost 1 base, the J end lost 8 bases, and 9 bases lay between the germline ends. Germline V CDR1 and CDR2: SEHNR, FQNEAQ (reference sequence). This chain's CDR3 is CASSLGRGDEQFF. Written as DNA, the CDR3 is TGTGCCAGCAGCTTAGGGCGTGGGGATGAGCAGTTCTTC.

This chain connects TRBV2 to TRBJ2-7; D might be TRBD1 (6 bases). The V end lost 5 bases, the J end lost 6 bases, and 17 bases lay between the germline ends. Germline CDR1 and CDR2: SNHLY and FYNNEI. The CDR3 is 14 residues long. This CDR3 is CASSLGQIFGEQYF. CDR3 in DNA: TGTGCCAGCAGTCTCGGACAGATCTTCGGCGAGCAGTACTTC.

This chain joins TRBV4-3 and TRBJ2-1; D may correspond to TRBD1 or TRBD2 (5 bases each). V lost 0 bases and J 7 bases, leaving 22 bases between the germline ends. CDR3 length equals 18 residues. CDR1 is LGHNA and CDR2 is YSLEER in the germline V gene. The CDR3 protein is CASSQDLGADFKGNEQFF. CDR3 sequence (DNA): TGCGCCAGCAGCCAAGATCTCGGGGCTGACTTTAAGGGGAATGAGCAGTTCTTC.

V is TRBV10-3 and J is TRBJ2-7, with 12 bases matching TRBD2. The V segment lost 6 bases and the J segment 1 base; nucleotides outside the gene matches: 7. Per germline, CDR1 ENHRY and CDR2 SYGVKD. The CDR3 covers 16 residues. CDR3 nucleotide sequence: TGTGCCATCAGGAGCCCAACTAGCGGGAGGTCCTACGAGCAGTACTTC. Its translation is CAIRSPTSGRSYEQYF.

CDR3 nucleotides: TGTGCCAGCAGCTTAACGGGGGCTAACACCGGGGAGCTGTTTTTT. Its protein is CASSLTGANTGELFF. The rearrangement uses TRBV7-2 and TRBJ2-2, with D perhaps matching TRBD1 or TRBD2 (6 bases each). V gave up 2 bases and J gave up 2 bases, with 9 bases separating them. CDR1 and CDR2 (germline): SGHTA, FQGNSA. This CDR3 spans 15 amino acids.

V is TRBV5-4 and J is TRBJ1-5, with no clear D. CDR1 is SGHNT and CDR2 is YYREEE in the germline V gene (reference sequence). The CDR3 covers 11 residues. Trimming removed 2 bases from V and 3 bases from J, with 0 bases in between. The CDR3 DNA reads TGTGCCAGCAGCTTCAATCAGCCCCAGCATTTT. It codes for CASSFNQPQHF.

The chain employs TRBV6-1 and TRBJ1-4; the D is unclear. This CDR3 is built from 14 residues. The V end lost 3 bases, the J end lost 6 bases, and 11 bases lay between the germline ends. Germline V gene sequence: CDR1 MNHNS, CDR2 SASEGT. The CDR3 protein is CASSDYDGDEKLFF. As DNA, the CDR3 is TGTGCCAGCAGTGACTACGACGGGGATGAAAAACTGTTTTTT.

The CDR3 nucleotides are TGTGCCAGCAGCTTGGTAGGGGTAAACCCGCTGAACACTGAAGCTTTCTTT. Protein product: CASSLVGVNPLNTEAFF. The J gene is TRBJ1-1, the V gene TRBV5-8; possibly TRBD1 for D (5 bases). The CDR3 sequence is 17 residues long. V gave up 0 bases and J gave up 0 bases, with 15 bases separating them. CDR1 and CDR2 from the germline V gene are SGHTS and YDEGEE.

The chain carries TRBV29-1 and TRBJ1-3, with no clear D. The CDR3 is 12 amino acids. Trimming took off 4 bases at V and 1 base at J, with 5 bases between the two ends. CDR1 is SQVTM, CDR2 ANQGSEA, per germline. The CDR3 spells CSVARSGNTIYF. DNA for the CDR3: TGCAGCGTTGCCCGTTCTGGAAACACCATATATTTT.

The chain carries TRBV29-1 and TRBJ2-2; 7 nucleotides match TRBD2. The CDR3 consists of 12 residues. The J segment lost 5 bases and the V segment lost 6 bases, leaving 3 bases of the junction unmatched. Germline assignment: CDR1 SQVTM and CDR2 ANQGSEA. CDR3 amino acids: CSVPGGTGELFF. The DNA of the CDR3 is TGCAGCGTACCGGGAGGTACCGGGGAGCTGTTTTTT.

The rearrangement uses TRBV30 and TRBJ2-3, with TRBD1 as a possible D gene (6 bases). Trimming removed 6 bases from V and 1 base from J, with 17 bases in between. Per the germline V gene, CDR1 is GTSNPN and CDR2 is SVGIG (reference sequence). The CDR3 totals 15 residues. The CDR3 sequence is CACLFGAGGTDTQYF. The CDR3 DNA follows: TGTGCCTGTTTATTTGGGGCAGGGGGCACAGATACGCAGTATTTT.

The chain carries TRBV5-1 and TRBJ1-3; 9 bases agree with TRBD1. The V gene end was trimmed by 1 base and the J gene end by 2 bases; junction bases not matched to a gene: 7. The CDR3 sequence is 17 residues long. Germline CDR1 SGHRS, CDR2 YFSETQ. The CDR3 region is CASSLSPRTGAGNTIYF. The CDR3 region has the DNA TGCGCCAGCAGCTTGAGTCCCCGGACAGGGGCTGGAAACACCATATATTTT.

This clone has just a few counts. The chain joins TRBV28 to TRBJ1-5, with unresolved D. The CDR3 runs to 12 residues. V lost 8 bases and J lost 7, with 12 bases in between. Germline assignment: CDR1 MDHEN and CDR2 SYDVKM. CDR3 loop: CASRASFQPQHF. In DNA, the CDR3 is TGTGCCAGCCGAGCATCATTCCAGCCCCAGCATTTT.